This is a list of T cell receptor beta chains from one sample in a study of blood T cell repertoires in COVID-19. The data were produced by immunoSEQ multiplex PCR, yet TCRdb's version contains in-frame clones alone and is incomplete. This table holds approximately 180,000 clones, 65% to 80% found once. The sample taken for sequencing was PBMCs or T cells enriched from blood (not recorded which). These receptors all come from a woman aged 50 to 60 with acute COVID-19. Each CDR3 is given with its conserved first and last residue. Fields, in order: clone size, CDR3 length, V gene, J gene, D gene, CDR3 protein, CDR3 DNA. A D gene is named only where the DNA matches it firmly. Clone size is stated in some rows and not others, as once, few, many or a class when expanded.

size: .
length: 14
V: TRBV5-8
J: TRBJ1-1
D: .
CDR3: CASSPRTGITEAFF
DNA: TGTGCCAGCAGTCCTCGCACAGGAATCACTGAAGCTTTCTTT

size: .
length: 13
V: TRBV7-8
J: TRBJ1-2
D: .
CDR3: CASTYPGADGYTF
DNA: TGTGCCAGCACCTATCCAGGGGCGGATGGCTACACCTTC

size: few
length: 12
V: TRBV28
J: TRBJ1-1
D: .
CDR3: CASIGRNTEAFF
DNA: TGTGCCAGCATCGGGAGGAACACTGAAGCTTTCTTT

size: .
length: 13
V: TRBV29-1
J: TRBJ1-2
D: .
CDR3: CSVEGGPNYGYTF
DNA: TGCAGCGTTGAAGGAGGGCCTAACTATGGCTACACCTTC

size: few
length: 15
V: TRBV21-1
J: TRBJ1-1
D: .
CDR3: CASSGTGTGRTEAFF
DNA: TGTGCCAGCAGCGGTACCGGGACAGGGAGAACTGAAGCTTTCTTT

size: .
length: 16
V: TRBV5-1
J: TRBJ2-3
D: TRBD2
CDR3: CASRLSAGGFGDTQYF
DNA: TGCGCCAGCCGACTTTCTGCGGGGGGGTTCGGAGATACGCAGTATTTT

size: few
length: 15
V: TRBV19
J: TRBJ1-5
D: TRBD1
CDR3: CASNPRGTGNQPQHF
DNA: TGTGCCAGTAATCCAAGGGGGACAGGGAATCAGCCCCAGCATTTT

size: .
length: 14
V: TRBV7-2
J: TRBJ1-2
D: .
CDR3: CASSRSGGDYGYTF
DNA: TGTGCCAGCAGCCGCTCCGGGGGGGACTATGGCTACACCTTC

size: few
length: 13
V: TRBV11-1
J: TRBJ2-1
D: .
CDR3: CASSPGLRSEQFF
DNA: TGTGCCAGCAGCCCAGGCCTTCGTAGTGAGCAGTTCTTC

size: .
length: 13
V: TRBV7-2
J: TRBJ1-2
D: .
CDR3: CASSLARDYGYTF
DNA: TGTGCCAGCAGCTTAGCCAGGGACTATGGCTACACCTTC

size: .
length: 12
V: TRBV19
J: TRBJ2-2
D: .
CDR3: CASAARTGELFF
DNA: TGTGCCAGCGCCGCTAGAACCGGGGAGCTGTTTTTT

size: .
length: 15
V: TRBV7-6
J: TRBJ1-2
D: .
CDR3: CASSLGQGPRYGYTF
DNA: TGTGCCAGCAGCTTAGGGCAGGGGCCGAGGTATGGCTACACCTTC

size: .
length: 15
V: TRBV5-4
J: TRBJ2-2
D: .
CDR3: CASSLDRHNTGELFF
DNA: TGTGCCAGCAGCTTGGACAGACACAACACCGGGGAGCTGTTTTTT

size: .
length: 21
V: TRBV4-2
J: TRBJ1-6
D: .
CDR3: CASSPRTLSGRVIGVGIPLHF
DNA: TGTGCCAGCAGCCCGCGCACCCTCTCAGGGCGCGTAATAGGGGTTGGGATTCCCCTCCACTTT

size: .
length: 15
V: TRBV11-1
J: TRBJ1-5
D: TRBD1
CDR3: CASSLSRTGGTPQHF
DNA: TGTGCCAGCAGCTTATCCCGGACAGGGGGTACGCCCCAGCATTTT

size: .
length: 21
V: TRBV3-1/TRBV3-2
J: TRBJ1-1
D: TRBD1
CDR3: CASSQEGRGAGTGSMNTEAFF
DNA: TGTGCCAGCAGCCAAGAAGGCCGCGGCGCCGGGACAGGCTCCATGAACACTGAAGCTTTCTTT

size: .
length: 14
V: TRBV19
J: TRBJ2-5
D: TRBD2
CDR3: CASRRTSGQETQYF
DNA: TGTGCCAGTCGCAGGACTAGCGGCCAAGAGACCCAGTACTTC

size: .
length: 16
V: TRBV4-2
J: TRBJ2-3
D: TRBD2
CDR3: CASSQEKRGGADTQYF
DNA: TGTGCCAGCAGCCAAGAAAAGCGGGGAGGAGCGGATACGCAGTATTTT

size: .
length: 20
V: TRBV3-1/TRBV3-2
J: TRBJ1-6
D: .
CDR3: CASSQRTGVRAFSANSPLHF
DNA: TGTGCCAGCAGCCAAAGGACCGGTGTCAGGGCCTTTTCCGCCAATTCACCCCTCCACTTT

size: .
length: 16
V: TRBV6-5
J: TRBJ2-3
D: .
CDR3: CASSYGLSTSTDTQYF
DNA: TGTGCCAGCAGTTACGGACTGTCAACTAGCACAGATACGCAGTATTTT

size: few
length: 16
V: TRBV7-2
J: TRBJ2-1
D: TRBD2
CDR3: CASSPRWLAGGNEQFF
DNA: TGTGCCAGCAGCCCTAGGTGGCTAGCGGGGGGAAATGAGCAGTTCTTC

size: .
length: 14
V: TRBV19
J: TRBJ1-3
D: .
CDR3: CASSPETAGNTIYF
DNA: TGTGCCAGTAGCCCCGAGACAGCCGGAAACACCATATATTTT

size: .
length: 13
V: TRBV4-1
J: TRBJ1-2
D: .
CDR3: CASSHRDNYGYTF
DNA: TGCGCCAGCAGCCACAGGGATAACTATGGCTACACCTTC

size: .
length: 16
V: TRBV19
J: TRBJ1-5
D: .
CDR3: CASRRAHLQRDQPQHF
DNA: TGTGCCAGTAGGCGCGCCCATCTGCAGAGGGATCAGCCCCAGCATTTT

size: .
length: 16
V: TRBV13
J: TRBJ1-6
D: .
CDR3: CASSRDTSSYNSPLHF
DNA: TGTGCCAGCAGCCGGGACACCAGCTCCTATAATTCACCCCTCCACTTT

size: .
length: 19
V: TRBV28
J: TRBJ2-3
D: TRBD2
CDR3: CASSLPGLAGVSPRDTQYF
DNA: TGTGCCAGCAGTTTACCGGGACTAGCGGGGGTATCTCCTAGGGATACGCAGTATTTT

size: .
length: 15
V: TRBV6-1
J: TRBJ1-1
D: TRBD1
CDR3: CASSEEGARITEAFF
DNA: TGTGCCAGCAGTGAAGAGGGGGCGCGAATCACTGAAGCTTTCTTT

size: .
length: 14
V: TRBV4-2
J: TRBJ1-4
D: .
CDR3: CASSQGSGYEKLFF
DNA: TGTGCCAGCAGCCAAGGCAGCGGGTATGAAAAACTGTTTTTT

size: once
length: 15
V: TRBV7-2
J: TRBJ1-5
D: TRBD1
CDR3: CASSRTGNSNQPQHF
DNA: TGTGCCAGCAGCCGGACAGGGAATAGCAATCAGCCCCAGCATTTT

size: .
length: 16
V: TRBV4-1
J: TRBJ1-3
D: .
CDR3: CASSQGRSYSGNTIYF
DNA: TGCGCCAGCAGCCAAGGCCGGAGTTACTCTGGAAACACCATATATTTT

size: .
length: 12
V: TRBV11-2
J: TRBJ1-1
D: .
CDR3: CASSSGGIGAFF
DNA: TGTGCCAGCAGCTCGGGGGGTATCGGAGCTTTCTTT

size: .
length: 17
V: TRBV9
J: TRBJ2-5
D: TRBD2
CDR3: CASSVNDAGGAQETQYF
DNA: TGTGCCAGCAGCGTAAATGACGCGGGGGGGGCCCAAGAGACCCAGTACTTC

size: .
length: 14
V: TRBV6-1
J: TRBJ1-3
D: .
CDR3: CASGEGYSGNTIYF
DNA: TGTGCCAGCGGAGAGGGCTACTCTGGAAACACCATATATTTT